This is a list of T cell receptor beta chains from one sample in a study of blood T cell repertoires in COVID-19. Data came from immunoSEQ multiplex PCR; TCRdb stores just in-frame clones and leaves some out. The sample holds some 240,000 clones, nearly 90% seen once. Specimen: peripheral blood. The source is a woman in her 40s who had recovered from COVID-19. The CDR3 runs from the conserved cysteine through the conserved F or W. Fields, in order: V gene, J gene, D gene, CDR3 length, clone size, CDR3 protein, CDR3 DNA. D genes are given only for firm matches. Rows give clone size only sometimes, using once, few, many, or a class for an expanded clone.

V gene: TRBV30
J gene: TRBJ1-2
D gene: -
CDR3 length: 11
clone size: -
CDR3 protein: CAWSPGEGYTF
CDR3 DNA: TGTGCCTGGAGCCCGGGGGAGGGCTACACCTTC

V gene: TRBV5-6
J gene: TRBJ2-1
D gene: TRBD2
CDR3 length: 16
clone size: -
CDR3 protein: CASSLRRLAGYNEQFF
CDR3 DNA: TGTGCCAGCAGCTTGCGGAGACTAGCGGGCTACAATGAGCAGTTCTTC

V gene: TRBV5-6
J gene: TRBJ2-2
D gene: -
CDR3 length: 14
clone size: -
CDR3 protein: CASSLSLNTGELFF
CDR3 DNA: TGTGCCAGCAGCTTATCTTTAAACACCGGGGAGCTGTTTTTT

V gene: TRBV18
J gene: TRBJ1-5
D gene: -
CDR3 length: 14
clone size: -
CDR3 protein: CASSPGEGNQPQHF
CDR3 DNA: TGTGCCAGCTCACCAGGTGAGGGCAATCAGCCCCAGCATTTT

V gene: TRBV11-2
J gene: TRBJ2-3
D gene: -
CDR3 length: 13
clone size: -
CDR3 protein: CASRRGGPDTQYF
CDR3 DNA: TGTGCCAGCAGGAGGGGGGGCCCCGATACGCAGTATTTT

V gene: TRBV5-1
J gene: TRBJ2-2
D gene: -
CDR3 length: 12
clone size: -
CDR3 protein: CASGDTTGELFF
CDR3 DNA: TGCGCCAGCGGGGACACCACCGGGGAGCTGTTTTTT

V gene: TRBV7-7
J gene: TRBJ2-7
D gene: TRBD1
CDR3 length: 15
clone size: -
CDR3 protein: CASSRGQGAGYEQYF
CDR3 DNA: TGTGCCAGCAGCCGCGGACAGGGGGCCGGCTACGAGCAGTACTTC

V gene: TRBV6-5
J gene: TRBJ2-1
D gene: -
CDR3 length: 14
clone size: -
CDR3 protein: CASSSRGANNEQFF
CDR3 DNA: TGTGCCAGCAGTTCCCGCGGAGCAAACAATGAGCAGTTCTTC

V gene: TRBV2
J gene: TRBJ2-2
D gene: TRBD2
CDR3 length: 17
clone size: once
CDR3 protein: CATTKGRLAGNTGELFF
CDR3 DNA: TGTGCCACCACAAAGGGGAGACTAGCGGGGAACACCGGGGAGCTGTTTTTT

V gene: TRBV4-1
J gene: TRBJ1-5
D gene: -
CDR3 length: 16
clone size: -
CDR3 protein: CASSQVGAGANQPQHF
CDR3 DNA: TGCGCCAGCAGCCAAGTCGGGGCGGGGGCCAATCAGCCCCAGCATTTT

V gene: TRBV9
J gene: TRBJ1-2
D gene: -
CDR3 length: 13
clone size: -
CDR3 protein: CASTLSQGFGYTF
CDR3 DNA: TGTGCCAGCACCCTCTCGCAGGGTTTTGGCTACACCTTC

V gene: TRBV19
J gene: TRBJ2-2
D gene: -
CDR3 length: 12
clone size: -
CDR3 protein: CASTNSTGELFF
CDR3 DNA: TGTGCCAGTACCAACAGCACCGGGGAGCTGTTTTTT

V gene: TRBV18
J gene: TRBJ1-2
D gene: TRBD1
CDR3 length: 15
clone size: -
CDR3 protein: CASSPKQGASNGYTF
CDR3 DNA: TGTGCCAGCTCACCAAAACAGGGGGCAAGTAATGGCTACACCTTC

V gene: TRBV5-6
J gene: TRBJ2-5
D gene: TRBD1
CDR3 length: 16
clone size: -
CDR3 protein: CASSFLGTGMRETQYF
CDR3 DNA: TGTGCCAGCAGCTTTCTCGGGACAGGGATGAGAGAGACCCAGTACTTC

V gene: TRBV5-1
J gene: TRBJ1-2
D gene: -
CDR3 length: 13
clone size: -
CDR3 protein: CASSLDTLLRYTF
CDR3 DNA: TGCGCCAGCAGCTTGGACACCCTCTTGCGCTACACCTTC

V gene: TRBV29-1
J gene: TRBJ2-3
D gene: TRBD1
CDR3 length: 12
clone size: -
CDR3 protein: CSVGTGQGTQYF
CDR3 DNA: TGCAGCGTAGGGACAGGCCAGGGTACGCAGTATTTT

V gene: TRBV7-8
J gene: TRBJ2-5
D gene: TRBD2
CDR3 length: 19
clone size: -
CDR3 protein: CASSLGRLAGGPIQETQYF
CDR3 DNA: TGTGCCAGCAGCTTAGGACGACTAGCGGGAGGGCCTATCCAAGAGACCCAGTACTTC

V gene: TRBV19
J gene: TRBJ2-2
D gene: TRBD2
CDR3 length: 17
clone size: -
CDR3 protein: CASSRALTSANTGELFF
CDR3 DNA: TGTGCCAGCAGCCGCGCCTTGACTAGCGCGAACACCGGGGAGCTGTTTTTT

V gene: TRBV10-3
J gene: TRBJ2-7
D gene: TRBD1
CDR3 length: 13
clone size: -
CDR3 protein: CAISKGASNEQYF
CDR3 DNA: TGTGCCATCAGTAAGGGGGCTTCTAACGAGCAGTACTTC

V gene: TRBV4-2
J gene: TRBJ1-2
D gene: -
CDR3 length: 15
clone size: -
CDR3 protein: CASSQDIGHLYGYTF
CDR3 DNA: TGTGCCAGCAGCCAAGATATTGGGCACCTCTATGGCTACACCTTC

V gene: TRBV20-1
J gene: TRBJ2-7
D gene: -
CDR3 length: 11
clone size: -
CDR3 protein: CSATDINEQYF
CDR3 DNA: TGCAGTGCTACCGACATCAACGAGCAGTACTTC

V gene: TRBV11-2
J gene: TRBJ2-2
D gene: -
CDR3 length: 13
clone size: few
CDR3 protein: CASSLRDTGELFF
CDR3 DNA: TGTGCCAGCAGCTTACGGGACACCGGGGAGCTGTTTTTT